What follows describes a single T cell receptor (beta chain). This clonotype was observed at least ten times. What antigen it recognizes has not been identified. The input lacks base qualities; no much larger clone sits a single base away. The sample originates from a study of molecular identifiers for immune sequencing clone quantification listed by TCRdb under 2018. Some background on the complete study: For a replicate experiment, RNA from roughly 21,000 or 96,000 naive CD8 T cells was divided into five aliquots, of which four were sequenced. CD8 T cells were used in a methods study to benchmark molecular-identifier clustering-based TCR repertoire sequencing (MIDCIRS) and TCR RNA copy counting. Summary of the overall study and its limitations: Even against a background of one million naive CD8 T cells, spiked-in Jurkat TCR RNA amounting to a single cell's worth was reported to be detectable. Highly expanded clone sizes could be underestimated if identical TCR molecules share a barcode. Modeling gave 3 to 3.5 recovered TCR RNA copies per cell versus around 10 by digital PCR, implying 25% to 30% capture efficiency. In CMV-specific effector cells, clones with more than 20 RNA copies accounted for over 98% of molecules, whereas in naive cells such clones accounted for under 1%. Naive libraries contained spiked-in Jurkat TCR RNA (around eleven copies' worth), which is not part of the donor repertoire. Without barcode sub-clustering, chimeric consensus sequences inflated TCR diversity; chimeras reached as high as 47%.

Naive CD8 T cell libraries were made from around 18,000 to 910,000 sorted cells using 10%, 30% or 50% of purified RNA. Naive CD8 T cells, defined as CD8+CD4-CCR7+CD45RA+, were FACS-sorted into RLT Plus buffer on a BD FACSAria II. To test detection sensitivity, Jurkat RNA equal to ten TCR copies was added to samples of about 20,000-1,000,000 naive CD8 T cells. CD8 T cells were enriched using RosetteSep CD8+ T Cell Enrichment Cocktail and Ficoll-Paque, and the enriched cells then underwent ACK red cell lysis. Counted from cysteine to phenylalanine, this CDR3 has 15 amino acids. Just CDR3 DNA is preserved here, 45 bases in frame from base 1. CDR1 and CDR2, per the germline V gene, are LGHNA and YSLEER. Trimming at the junction amounts to 1 base on V and 2 bases on J, and the germline ends lie 12 bases apart. Library method: PCR. Sequencing used an Illumina HiSeq 4000. Preparation of bulk TCR libraries followed a previously described approach, with the TCR primers listed in Table S5. Purification of total RNA was performed with the Qiagen AllPrep DNA/RNA kit. Before analysis, reads from multiple sequencing runs of the same library were pooled. On the study's bioinformatics: Reads were retained only if an exact TCR constant sequence was present, and the retained reads were trimmed to 150 nt and grouped according to their 12-nt molecular barcodes. Reads in each barcode group were sub-clustered using a 15% Levenshtein threshold, and a quality-weighted consensus sequence was built for each RNA molecule. Non-functional sequences were excluded, and lower-count sequences lying one edit away from another sequence were also excluded. Based on fitting two negative binomial distributions, any barcode sub-cluster with under 20% of the maximum read count was discarded. TCRdb trimmed public reads at Q25 via fastp, called clones via MiXCR and kept in-frame beta chains. Each CDR3 protein appears once, grouped with its most common genes and DNA. None of the V and J calls come from the authors' own analysis; TCRdb made them. The table for this sample lists 88,000 or so distinct CDR3 sequences; roughly a fifth of them were counted only once. Of the sample, approximately 0.99% is held by the ten largest clones.

The receptor's source is a human donor in good health. Some libraries in this study had Jurkat cell RNA spiked in. The sample comprised naive CD8+ T cells from blood, with Jurkat cell RNA spiked in. The meaning of the sample's cell subset or site label: FACS-sorted CD8+CD4-CCR7+CD45RA+ naive T cells. The V and J genes are TRBV4-3 and TRBJ2-7; D gene: possibly TRBD1, on 6 matching bases. The DNA is TGCGCCAGCAGCCAAGCCTCCGGGACACCCTACGAGCAGTACTTC. It translates as CASSQASGTPYEQYF.